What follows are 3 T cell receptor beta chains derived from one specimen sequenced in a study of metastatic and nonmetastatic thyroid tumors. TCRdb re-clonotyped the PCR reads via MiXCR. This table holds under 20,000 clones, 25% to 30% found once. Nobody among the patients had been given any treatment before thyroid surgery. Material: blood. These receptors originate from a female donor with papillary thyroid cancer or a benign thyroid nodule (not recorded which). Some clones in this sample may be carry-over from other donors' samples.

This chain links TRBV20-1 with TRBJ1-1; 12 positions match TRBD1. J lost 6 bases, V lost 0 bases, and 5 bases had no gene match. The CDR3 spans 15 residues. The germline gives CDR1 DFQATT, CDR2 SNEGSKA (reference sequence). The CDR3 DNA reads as TGCAGTGCTAGAGATCGGGACAGGGGGCTCGCTGAAGCTTTCTTT. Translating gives CSARDRDRGLAEAFF.

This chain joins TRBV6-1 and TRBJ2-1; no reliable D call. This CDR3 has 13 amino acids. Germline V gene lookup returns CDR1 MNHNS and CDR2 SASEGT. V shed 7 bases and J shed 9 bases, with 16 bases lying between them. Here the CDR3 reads CASTLTLGSEQFF. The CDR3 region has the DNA TGTGCCAGCACCCTCACTCTGGGGTCTGAGCAGTTCTTC.

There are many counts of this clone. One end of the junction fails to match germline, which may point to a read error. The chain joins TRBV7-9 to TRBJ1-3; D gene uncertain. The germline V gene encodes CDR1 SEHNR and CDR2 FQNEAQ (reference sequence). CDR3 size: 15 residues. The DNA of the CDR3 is TGTGCCAGCAGCTTAACGACCGCCTCTGGAGACACCATATATTTT. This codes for CASSLTTASGDTIYF.